A selection of T cell receptor beta chains follows, all from one sample in a study of blood T cell repertoires in COVID-19. The data were produced by immunoSEQ multiplex PCR, yet TCRdb's version contains in-frame clones alone and is incomplete. The sample includes under 300,000 clones, 65% to 85% seen only once; the top ten take 4%. Sequenced: peripheral blood. Source of these receptors: a woman in her 40s with active or convalescent COVID-19. Both conserved end residues are part of each CDR3. D genes are given only for firm matches. Some rows mark clone size as missing; the rest say once, few, many or name a class of expanded clone.

V gene	D gene	clone size	J gene	CDR3 DNA	CDR3 protein
TRBV6-1	TRBD1	.	TRBJ1-2	TGTGCCAGCAGTGAAGGGACAGGGGGCTTCTATGGCTACACCTTC	CASSEGTGGFYGYTF
TRBV28	.	.	TRBJ2-5	TGTGCCAGCGGGGGGACGCTCCCCAAGACCCAGTACTTC	CASGGTLPKTQYF
TRBV9	.	.	TRBJ1-6	TGTGCCAGCAGTGGCGGACTGTATAATTCACCCCTCCACTTT	CASSGGLYNSPLHF
TRBV3-1/TRBV3-2	.	.	TRBJ1-6	TGTGCCAGCAGCCCAGACATCCAGAATTCACCCCTCCACTTT	CASSPDIQNSPLHF
TRBV5-1	TRBD1	.	TRBJ1-2	TGCGCCAGCAGTTCCGGGACAGGGGACTATGGCTACACCTTC	CASSSGTGDYGYTF
TRBV6-6	.	.	TRBJ2-1	TGTGCCAGCAGTGGGTCCCCGTCGGGGAATGAGCAGTTCTTC	CASSGSPSGNEQFF
TRBV27	TRBD1	few	TRBJ1-5	TGTGCCAGCAGTATAAATGGACAGGGGCAGCCCCAGCATTTT	CASSINGQGQPQHF
TRBV2	TRBD1	few	TRBJ2-7	TGTGCCAGCACCGGGACAGGCACCTACGAGCAGTACTTC	CASTGTGTYEQYF
TRBV3-1/TRBV3-2	TRBD1	few	TRBJ2-2	TGTGCCAGCAGCCTCCTTGGACAGGGGCCAAACACCGGGGAGCTGTTTTTT	CASSLLGQGPNTGELFF
TRBV7-9	.	.	TRBJ2-3	TGTGCCAGCAACTTCGAACGAACCGGGGGCACAGATACGCAGTATTTT	CASNFERTGGTDTQYF
TRBV5-1	.	.	TRBJ2-1	TGCGCCAGCAGTCACCCCGAGGCCGAGCAGTTCTTC	CASSHPEAEQFF
TRBV7-9	.	.	TRBJ1-3	TGTGCCAGCAGCTTAGCAGGTAGCGGCTCTGGAAACACCATATATTTT	CASSLAGSGSGNTIYF
TRBV4-1	TRBD2	once	TRBJ2-2	TGCGCCAGCAGCCAATTTGAGGGAGGGGCGGGATTACGGCCCGGGGAGCTGTTTTTT	CASSQFEGGAGLRPGELFF
TRBV10-2	TRBD1	.	TRBJ1-2	TGCGCCAGCAAAACTCAGGGGGACTCTTATGGCTACACCTTC	CASKTQGDSYGYTF
TRBV7-9	.	.	TRBJ1-2	TGTGCCAGCAGAGGACGACAGGACTATGGCTACACCTTC	CASRGRQDYGYTF
TRBV28	.	.	TRBJ1-2	TGTGCCAGCAGTCGCCAGGTCAACTATGGCTACACCTTC	CASSRQVNYGYTF
TRBV28	.	.	TRBJ2-1	TGTGCCAGCAGATCCACAGGTTCCAATGAGCAGTTCTTC	CASRSTGSNEQFF
TRBV2	.	few	TRBJ1-4	TGTGCCAGCAGTAAACAGAGAACAGATGAAAAACTGTTTTTT	CASSKQRTDEKLFF
TRBV18	TRBD1	.	TRBJ1-3	TGTGCCAGCTCACCCGGGACAGGCTCTGGAAACACCATATATTTT	CASSPGTGSGNTIYF
TRBV2	TRBD1	.	TRBJ1-1	TGTGCCAGCAGTCGGACAGGGGAGAGCACTGAAGCTTTCTTT	CASSRTGESTEAFF
TRBV5-1	TRBD1	.	TRBJ1-6	TGCGCCAGCAGCTTTCAACCCACAGGGGATAATTCACCCCTCCACTTT	CASSFQPTGDNSPLHF
TRBV10-2	.	.	TRBJ1-2	TGCGCCAGCAGTGCCGTGGCGGTCTATGGCTACACCTTC	CASSAVAVYGYTF
TRBV5-1	.	.	TRBJ2-7	TGCGCCAGCACCTTAGGGGGGGGCGACACCTACGAGCAGTACTTC	CASTLGGGDTYEQYF
TRBV9	TRBD1	.	TRBJ1-1	TGTGCCAGCAGCGGCTACAGGGGGCAAGGAGGCACTGAAGCTTTCTTT	CASSGYRGQGGTEAFF
TRBV2	.	many	TRBJ2-5	TGTGCCAGCAGTGAAAGAGGGATGACCCAGTACTTC	CASSERGMTQYF
TRBV4-2	.	.	TRBJ2-1	TGTGCCAGCAGCCAAGGCTTGAGGGATGAGCAGTTCTTC	CASSQGLRDEQFF
TRBV18	TRBD2	.	TRBJ2-3	TGTGCCAGCTCATCAGATAGCGGGGGAGCTGGCACAGATACGCAGTATTTT	CASSSDSGGAGTDTQYF
TRBV27	TRBD1	.	TRBJ2-5	TGTGCCAGCAGTCCCGGGACAGGGATAGAGACCCAGTACTTC	CASSPGTGIETQYF
TRBV15	.	.	TRBJ1-2	TGTGCCACCAGCAGAGAAGGGGGGGACTATGGCTACACCTTC	CATSREGGDYGYTF
TRBV6-5	TRBD1	.	TRBJ2-7	TGTGCCAGCAAGGGACAGCTTAACTACGAGCAGTACTTC	CASKGQLNYEQYF
TRBV5-1	.	.	TRBJ1-3	TGCGCCAGCAGCGCTACAGGGTTGTCCGGAAACACCATATATTTT	CASSATGLSGNTIYF
TRBV30	.	.	TRBJ1-2	TGTGCCTGGAGTTACCGACAGGCTTGGTATGGCTACACCTTC	CAWSYRQAWYGYTF
TRBV9	TRBD1	.	TRBJ2-1	TGTGCCAGCAGCAGGGGACAGGGCAACAATGAGCAGTTCTTC	CASSRGQGNNEQFF
TRBV10-2	TRBD1	.	TRBJ2-1	TGCGCCAGCAGTGGGACAGGGGCTTCCTCCTACAATGAGCAGTTCTTC	CASSGTGASSYNEQFF
TRBV9	.	.	TRBJ1-2	TGTGCCAGCAGCCCAAACTTGGGGGCCCCGGATGGCTACACCTTC	CASSPNLGAPDGYTF
TRBV28	TRBD1	.	TRBJ1-1	TGTGCCAGCATTCAAAACAGGGGAGCTTTCTTT	CASIQNRGAFF
TRBV24-1	TRBD1	.	TRBJ1-5	TGTGCCACCAGTCATAGAGGACAGGGAAATCAGCCCCAGCATTTT	CATSHRGQGNQPQHF
TRBV3-1/TRBV3-2	.	.	TRBJ1-1	TGTGCCAGCAGCCAAGATATTCCCAACACTGAAGCTTTCTTT	CASSQDIPNTEAFF
TRBV18	TRBD1	few	TRBJ2-1	TGTGCCAGCTCACCACCCTCACAGGGGGCTGGTGAGCAGTTCTTC	CASSPPSQGAGEQFF
TRBV9	TRBD2	once	TRBJ2-3	TGTGCCAGCAGCGCCGGAGGGACTAGCGGGGGGTTAGATACGCAGTATTTT	CASSAGGTSGGLDTQYF